This TCR beta chain emerged from a study of blood T cell repertoires in COVID-19. CDR3 size: 14 residues. V lost 3 bases, J lost 6 bases, and 12 bases lay in between. Looked up from germline, CDR1 is KGHSH and CDR2 is LQKENI. Method: immunoSEQ multiplex PCR; TCRdb's copy keeps in-frame clones and lacks some. The sample has 92,000 or so clones, 72% seen once. The material sequenced was peripheral blood. The receptor was derived from a woman older than 75 with acute or convalescent COVID-19. The rearrangement links TRBV18 to TRBJ2-1, with TRBD2 as a possible D gene (5 bases). This CDR3 is CASSPHPGFNEQFF. The CDR3 coding sequence is TGTGCCAGCTCACCGCACCCGGGATTCAATGAGCAGTTCTTC.